The clone carrying this T cell receptor (beta chain) counts as medium-sized by frequency. Its specificity is not known. TRB amplification used approximately 250 ng of peripheral blood genomic DNA. The record originates from a study of T cell clusters in autoimmune cytopenias. Study conclusions and caveats: The T cell clusters were defined only in silico, without experimental functional validation. Primary autoimmune cytopenia patients appeared to lack physiological T cell clusters present in healthy donors.

CDR3 length: 15 residues. Germline V lookup: CDR1 MNHEY, CDR2 SVGAGI. Multiplex touch-down PCR amplified TRB using TRB-A and TRB-B pools in one tube. TCRdb re-called the multiplex PCR reads and gives one entry per CDR3 protein, without DNA. This sample's clone table lists 2,900 or so distinct CDR3 sequences. Sequencing was done on a sample of peripheral blood. V and J are TRBV6-5 and TRBJ1-4; TCRdb lists TRBD1, though no DNA is available to test this call. The TCR sequence derives from a human donor with an autoimmune cytopenia or autoimmune hepatitis (not recorded which). The CDR3 loop reads CASSYGGQANEKLFF.